These 25 T cell receptor beta chains share one sample of origin, sequenced in a study of T-cell memory formation after mild COVID-19. TCRdb re-derived calls from the 5' RACE reads in MiXCR, one entry per CDR3 protein. The sample has fewer than 250,000 distinct CDR3 sequences, around 27% seen once. The sequenced sample consisted of PBMCs or a T cell subset sorted from them (not recorded which). The receptors derive from an adult woman who had mild COVID-19 (a few samples of this study predate the infection). Cell type and time point are not known.

There are many counts of this clonotype. The rearrangement joins TRBV5-6 to TRBJ2-1; no clear D. Germline-derived CDR1 and CDR2 are SGHDT and YYEEEE. Between the trimmed V and J ends, which lost 2 bases and 9 bases, there was a span of 6 bases. The CDR3 has 11 amino acids. Written as DNA, the CDR3 is TGTGCCAGCAGCTTTGTGGGTGAGCAGTTCTTC. It translates to CASSFVGEQFF.

This clonotype has just a few counts. V gene TRBV24-1 combines with J gene TRBJ2-3; 7 bases line up with TRBD2. Germline assignment: CDR1 KGHDR and CDR2 SFDVKD. This CDR3 is built from 13 residues. The V segment lost 9 bases and the J segment 2 bases; nucleotides outside the gene matches: 4. The CDR3 here is CATLGTNTDTQYF. Here the CDR3 DNA reads TGTGCCACCCTCGGGACTAACACAGATACGCAGTATTTT.

This clonotype was observed a handful of times. V and J are TRBV7-2 and TRBJ2-5; D possibly uses TRBD1 or TRBD2 (6 bases each). Looked up from germline, CDR1 is SGHTA and CDR2 is FQGNSA. V was clipped by 5 bases and J by 5 bases, with 21 bases between them. This CDR3 region has 16 residues. CDR3 coding DNA: TGTGCCAGCAGCCATTCGCCCGGGGGCAGGTTGGAGACCCAGTACTTC. This codes for CASSHSPGGRLETQYF. The full variable domain, in which reference TRBV7-2 and TRBJ2-5 provide the parts outside the CDR3, is GAGVSQSPSNKVTEKGKDVELRCDPISGHTALYWYRQSLGQGLEFLIYFQGNSAPDKSGLPSDRFSAERTGGSVSTLTIQRTQQEDSAVYLCASSHSPGGRLETQYFGPGTRLLVL.

This clonotype has only a few counts. This chain connects TRBV25-1 to TRBJ1-2; D may be TRBD1 (5 bases). V was pared by 3 bases and J by 6 bases, with 20 bases between. This CDR3 has 16 residues. Germline values: CDR1 MGHDK, CDR2 SYGVNS. CDR3 sequence (DNA): TGTGCCAGCAGTGACCTGGGGGTAAGGGGTGAGAATGGCTACACCTTC. This gives the protein CASSDLGVRGENGYTF.

There are many counts of this clonotype. Compared with germline, one end of the junction differs, possibly owing to a read error. The genes are TRBV20-1 and TRBJ2-1, with D perhaps TRBD1 or TRBD2 (5 bases each). This CDR3 contains 14 residues. Germline loops: CDR1 DFQATT, CDR2 SNEGSKA (reference sequence). CDR3: CSARRGVSFNEQFF. DNA for the CDR3: TGCAGTGCTAGAAGAGGGGTATCCTTCAATGAGCAGTTCTTC.

There are many counts of this clonotype. The chain combines TRBV24-1 with TRBJ2-5; D gene uncertain. CDR1 is KGHDR, CDR2 SFDVKD, per germline. This CDR3 comprises 13 residues. Deletions cut 3 bases from V and 7 bases from J, with 11 bases between. CDR3 DNA sequence: TGTGCCACCAGTGATGGGGTCTTCGGGACCCAGTACTTC. The encoded protein is CATSDGVFGTQYF.

This chain connects TRBV4-2 to TRBJ2-7; D might be TRBD1 or TRBD2, each matching 6 bases. The V end lost 3 bases, the J end lost 2 bases, and 11 bases lay between the germline ends. The CDR3 runs 14 residues. CDR1 is LGHNA, CDR2 YNFKEQ, per germline. In DNA form, the CDR3 reads TGTGCCAGCAGCCATAGGGGGGAGGCCTACGAGCAGTACTTC. Translated, it gives CASSHRGEAYEQYF.

The chain combines TRBV5-4 with TRBJ2-1, with TRBD2 identical over 11 bases. Germline V CDR1 and CDR2: SGHNT, YYREEE (reference sequence). The CDR3 extends over 14 amino acids. V lost 4 bases to trimming and J lost 7 bases; unmatched junction nucleotides: 4. The CDR3 nucleotides are TGTGCCAGCAGCAATCGACTAGCGGGAAATGAGCAGTTCTTC. Protein: CASSNRLAGNEQFF.

The chain employs TRBV5-1 and TRBJ1-2; 7 nucleotides match TRBD1. The ends lost 0 bases at V and 5 bases at J; junction bases unmatched: 4. The CDR3 is 14 amino acids. In germline, CDR1 is SGHRS, CDR2 YFSETQ. The CDR3 coding sequence is TGCGCCAGCAGCTTGGGACAGGGTAGATATGGCTACACCTTC. Residues: CASSLGQGRYGYTF. Complete variable domain (other parts from reference TRBV5-1 and TRBJ1-2): KAGVTQTPRYLIKTRGQQVTLSCSPISGHRSVSWYQQTPGQGLQFLFEYFSETQRNKGNFPGRFSGRQFSNSRSEMNVSTLELGDSALYLCASSLGQGRYGYTFGSGTRLTVV.

This clonotype was counted a few times. V gene TRBV5-1 combines with J gene TRBJ2-2; D not resolved. Germline lookup yields CDR1 SGHRS and CDR2 YFSETQ. V was shortened by 0 bases and J by 1 base, with 7 bases between the two germline ends. This CDR3 is 15 amino acids long. This chain's CDR3 is CASSLGRLNTGELFF. CDR3 nucleotide sequence: TGCGCCAGCAGCTTGGGACGGCTGAACACCGGGGAGCTGTTTTTT.

This clonotype occurred a few times. The chain combines TRBV29-1 with TRBJ2-1; no clear D gene. CDR3 length: 12 amino acids. V was shortened by 7 bases and J by 4 bases, with 11 bases between the two germline ends. CDR1 and CDR2 from the germline V gene are SQVTM and ANQGSEA. The CDR3 protein is CSGVRSYNEQFF. The CDR3 nucleotides are TGCAGCGGTGTCCGGTCTTACAATGAGCAGTTCTTC.

This clonotype was picked up a small number of times. The genes are TRBV29-1 and TRBJ1-1; D is undetermined. This CDR3 spans 15 amino acids. The germline V gene has CDR1 SQVTM and CDR2 ANQGSEA. V was shortened by 6 bases and J by 1 base, with 18 bases between the two germline ends. CDR3 coding DNA: TGCAGCGTCGCCGGGATCCTGGACGGGAACACTGAAGCTTTCTTT. It encodes CSVAGILDGNTEAFF.

This chain uses TRBV6-5 with TRBJ2-7, with no clear D. This CDR3 comprises 13 residues. CDR1 is MNHEY and CDR2 is SVGAGI in the germline V gene. The V gene lost 8 bases and the J gene lost 6 bases, with 17 bases spanning the gap. CDR3: CASSKQVSGEQYF. The CDR3 DNA sequence: TGTGCCAGCTCCAAGCAAGTGTCGGGCGAGCAGTACTTC.

This sequence joins TRBV19 and TRBJ2-5; D may match TRBD1 or TRBD2 (5 bases each). Germline CDR1 reads LNHDA; CDR2 reads SQIVND (reference sequence). The ends were cut back, 10 bases at V and 0 bases at J, with 9 bases in the middle. The CDR3 spans 12 residues. CDR3 region: CATGTNQETQYF. The CDR3 DNA reads TGTGCCACCGGGACCAACCAAGAGACCCAGTACTTC.

In its sample, this clonotype was seen a few times. This chain connects TRBV6-5 to TRBJ2-7; TRBD1 matches at 9 bases. The ends lost 2 bases at V and 2 bases at J; junction bases unmatched: 4. This CDR3 has 15 residues. CDR1 is MNHEY, CDR2 SVGAGI, per germline. The CDR3 sequence: CASSYPGQGAYEQYF. DNA for the CDR3: TGTGCCAGCAGTTACCCGGGACAGGGAGCCTACGAGCAGTACTTC.

The chain uses TRBV12-3 or TRBV12-4 and TRBJ1-5, with D uncertain. V gave up 3 bases and J gave up 5 bases, with 14 bases separating them. This CDR3 is built from 15 residues. CDR3 loop: CASSLGWYSHQPQHF. The CDR3 DNA sequence: TGTGCCAGCAGTTTGGGATGGTACAGCCATCAGCCCCAGCATTTT.

There are a few counts of this clonotype. This rearrangement joins TRBV12-3 or TRBV12-4 to TRBJ2-3; D unclear. V was shortened by 3 bases and J by 2 bases, with 9 bases between the two germline ends. This CDR3 has 14 residues. Here the CDR3 DNA reads TGTGCCAGCAGTTTCCGCCCCGCCACAGATACGCAGTATTTT. Its protein is CASSFRPATDTQYF.

The sample holds a few counts of this clonotype. V and J are TRBV12-3 or TRBV12-4 and TRBJ2-5, with D possibly being TRBD2 (5 bases). The CDR3 consists of 13 residues. Trimming removed 4 bases at V and 3 bases at J, with 9 bases between. The chain's CDR3 is CASSSPAEETQYF. CDR3 sequence (DNA): TGTGCCAGCAGTTCACCAGCGGAAGAGACCCAGTACTTC.

This chain links TRBV5-1 with TRBJ2-2; D might be TRBD1 (6 bases). The ends were cut back, 4 bases at V and 5 bases at J, with 18 bases in the middle. The CDR3 consists of 16 residues. Germline-derived CDR1 and CDR2 are SGHRS and YFSETQ. The CDR3, as DNA: TGCGCCAGCAGCGCGGACAGTAGGGATTGGACCGGGGAGCTGTTTTTT. The encoded protein is CASSADSRDWTGELFF.

The table lists this clonotype with a few counts. V gene TRBV21-1 combines with J gene TRBJ2-7; the DNA was not compared with TRBD1, the D call given in the table. TRBV21-1 is noted as a pseudogene. The CDR3 is made up of 17 amino acids. The CDR3 bases are TGTGCCAGCAGCTCTCATTGGACTCGCACCCCCACCTACGAGCAGTACTTC. It yields the protein CASSSHWTRTPTYEQYF.

This clonotype turned up a few times. CDR3 DNA: TGTGCCAGCAGTCGAAATCTGGGGAACACTGAAGCTTTCTTT. Translated, it gives CASSRNLGNTEAFF. The chain couples TRBV7-2 to TRBJ1-1; D is undetermined. The V gene's germline CDR1 is SGHTA and CDR2 FQGNSA. V was shortened by 6 bases and J by 1 base, with 12 bases between the two germline ends. The CDR3 has 14 residues.

The sample holds a few counts of this clonotype. The chain uses TRBV12-3 or TRBV12-4 and TRBJ2-5, with 8 positions matching TRBD1. The junction had 16 bases not matched to a gene; V was cut back by 5 bases and J by 5 bases. This CDR3 has 17 residues. CDR3 DNA: TGTGCCAGCAGTGGAGACACCAGGGACAGGTCGAGGGAGACCCAGTACTTC. It specifies CASSGDTRDRSRETQYF.

J is TRBJ1-1 and V is TRBV29-1; maybe TRBD1 (6 bases). CDR3 length equals 16 residues. The V end was cut by 4 bases, the J end by 1 base, with 19 bases between. CDR1 is SQVTM, CDR2 ANQGSEA, per germline. This CDR3 is CSVAPRGGVENTEAFF. CDR3 nucleotide sequence: TGCAGCGTTGCCCCGAGAGGGGGGGTAGAGAACACTGAAGCTTTCTTT.

This clonotype was recorded a few times. The chain has TRBV7-9 and TRBJ1-1, with D tentatively TRBD1 (5 bases). The germline V and J ends were trimmed by 5 bases and 4 bases, with 14 bases remaining between them. Germline CDR1 reads SEHNR; CDR2 reads FQNEAQ (reference sequence). This CDR3 has 14 residues. The CDR3 DNA follows: TGTGCCAGCAGCCTCCCTCAGGGCGGCACTGAAGCTTTCTTT. Translating it yields CASSLPQGGTEAFF.

CDR3 loop: CAWTRTSADTQYF. The CDR3 nucleotides read TGTGCCTGGACCAGGACTAGCGCAGATACGCAGTATTTT. The rearrangement links TRBV30 to TRBJ2-3; 9 nucleotides agree with TRBD2. This CDR3 contains 13 residues. Germline values: CDR1 GTSNPN, CDR2 SVGIG (reference sequence). V shed 4 bases, J shed 4 bases, and the junction held 3 bases outside the gene matches.